Listed below are T cell receptor beta chains from one sample, sequenced in a study of CD8 T cells in ankylosing spondylitis. TCRdb independently ran MiXCR on the 5' RACE reads; one entry per CDR3 protein. The sample lists 250,000 to 350,000 distinct CDR3 sequences; 20% to 25% were seen once. The sample taken for sequencing was blood, either unsorted or a sorted T cell fraction (not recorded which). The receptors here all came from a female donor with ankylosing spondylitis or in good health (not recorded which). CDR3s include the opening cysteine and the closing phenylalanine or tryptophan. Some rows mark clone size as missing; the rest say once, few, many or name a class of expanded clone.

V gene	clone size	J gene	CDR3 protein
TRBV10-3	many	TRBJ1-2	CAISERLSNYGYTF
TRBV7-2	many	TRBJ1-1	CASSFGQGEAFF
TRBV6-5	few	TRBJ1-1	CASSSSTGGSAFF
TRBV27	-	TRBJ2-1	CASSFRTSGPNEQFF
TRBV6-5	-	TRBJ2-1	CASRALNEQFF
TRBV7-2	-	TRBJ2-5	CASSLAGGLQETQYF
TRBV9	few	TRBJ2-7	CASSVVAGGPEQYF
TRBV11-2	many	TRBJ2-7	CASSLPPRTSGRYSYEQYF
TRBV5-5	-	TRBJ1-1	CASSPIRQTMNTEAFF
TRBV20-1	-	TRBJ2-3	CSARDTWMQDTQYF
TRBV5-5	-	TRBJ2-1	CASSPTGLSYNEQFF
TRBV11-2	-	TRBJ2-7	CASSLGRGSGSHSYEQYF
TRBV9	-	TRBJ2-3	CASSVWGLRTDTQYF
TRBV30	few	TRBJ2-7	CAWSVGLQSSYEQYF
TRBV29-1	-	TRBJ2-1	CSVTNGLRGIMGNEQFF
TRBV20-1	many	TRBJ2-1	CSAKVAGAVLYNEQFF
TRBV5-1	few	TRBJ2-1	CASSHGRLANTEQFF
TRBV20-1	-	TRBJ2-5	CSASRGQETQYF
TRBV2	many	TRBJ1-2	CASSAGRVYGYTF
TRBV4-3	few	TRBJ1-2	CASSPTSGFDNYGYTF
TRBV29-1	-	TRBJ2-5	CSVEVARGETQYF
TRBV7-9	many	TRBJ2-1	CASSLGGAHNEQFF
TRBV14	-	TRBJ2-7	CASSLSSGRTYEQYF
TRBV27	-	TRBJ1-1	CASSSVPNTEAFF